This T cell receptor (beta chain) was sequenced in a study of T-cell memory formation after mild COVID-19. Study-level information: Clustering of TCRs was largely donor specific.

TCRdb ran MiXCR on the 5' RACE reads and lists one entry per CDR3 protein. The sample shows roughly 170,000 distinct CDR3 sequences, less than 20% of them seen only once. V was pared by 3 bases and J by 6 bases, with 9 bases between. CDR1 and CDR2 from the germline V gene are ENHRY and SYGVKD. The CDR3 contains 12 residues. Whole-study results and caveats: CD4+ contracting clones were found mainly in CM and EM, and CD8+ ones in EMRA. Prior to infection, memory already included some responding clones, suggesting cross-reactive memory joined. Contracting clones, day 15 to 85, had balanced CD4/CD8, and later expanders favored CD4+.

This clonotype was seen a handful of times. Its antigen is undetermined. The chain carries TRBV10-3 and TRBJ2-7, with D uncertain. The sample consisted of PBMCs or a T cell subset sorted from them (not recorded which). This TCR was sampled from a man aged 18-30 years who had mild COVID-19 (a few samples of this study predate the infection). Cell type and time point are not known. In DNA form, the CDR3 reads TGTGCCATCAGTGAAGTGGGTAGCGAGCAGTACTTC. Translation gives CAISEVGSEQYF.